The clone carrying this TCR beta chain is judged medium-sized. None of the patients had undergone any treatment ahead of thyroid surgery. This sample stems from a study of metastatic and nonmetastatic thyroid tumors. The V end lost 0 bases, the J end lost 8 bases, and 17 bases lay between the germline ends. Per germline, CDR1 MGHRA and CDR2 YSYEKL. The CDR3 is 17 amino acids. TCRdb re-called clones from the PCR reads using MiXCR. The sample carries approximately 5,000 clones, about 22% recorded once. Material for sequencing was tumor tissue. This chain uses TRBV4-1 with TRBJ1-6; the D is unclear. This sequence originates from a male donor with papillary thyroid cancer or a benign thyroid nodule (not recorded which). Some clones in this sample may be carry-over from other donors' samples. Here the CDR3 DNA reads TGCGCCAGCAGCCAAGATCAAACCAGTGTAACAGATTCACCCCTCCACTTT. Translated: CASSQDQTSVTDSPLHF.